This note documents a single T cell receptor beta chain sequence. Its target is unknown. TCRdb re-called the 5' RACE reads with MiXCR, one entry per CDR3 protein. The table includes 250,000 to 400,000 distinct CDR3 sequences, around 10% detected once. This record comes from a study of CD8 T cells in ankylosing spondylitis. The study's findings and limits: CD8+ disease-linked clones were present at relatively low frequencies in blood.

Looked up from germline, CDR1 is LGHNA and CDR2 is YNFKEQ. The length of the CDR3 is 17 residues. The V gene lost 1 base and the J gene lost 2 bases, with 16 bases spanning the gap. The genes are TRBV4-2 and TRBJ2-3; tentative D call: TRBD2 (6 bases). Sequenced sample: blood, either unsorted or a sorted T cell fraction (not recorded which). This clonotype originated in a female donor with ankylosing spondylitis or in good health (not recorded which). The CDR3 bases are TGTGCCAGCAGCCAAGCCAGCGGGTCTACTTACACAGATACGCAGTATTTT. This translates into CASSQASGSTYTDTQYF.